These 26 T cell receptor beta chains came from one sample sequenced in a study of shared clonotypes between healthy human individuals (TCRdb year 2020). Libraries were made using the immunoSEQ multiplex PCR assay. TCRdb carries this immuneACCESS record with in-frame sequences only. Its versions omit some clonotypes, under half of them owing to an unresolved V gene in the studies checked, with the rest unexplained. The sample has around 1.1 million clones on record, about 80% of them singletons. The ten largest clones take up almost 0.9% of the sample. The material sequenced was memory CD4+ T cells from PBMCs. In the paper's terms, the cell subset or site label means: CD45RA-negative fraction. The receptors shown here come from a man aged 18 to 30 in good health. Some clones in this sample may be carry-over from other donors' samples.

The chain carries TRBV2 and TRBJ1-1; no firm D call. Per the germline V gene, CDR1 is SNHLY and CDR2 is FYNNEI. The CDR3 has 12 residues. The germline V and J ends were trimmed by 3 bases and 11 bases, with 13 bases remaining between them. This CDR3 reads CASSEYRDRAFF. The CDR3 region has the DNA TGTGCCAGCAGTGAGTATAGGGATCGGGCTTTCTTT. The variable domain in full, with the rest retrieved from reference TRBV2 and TRBJ1-1, is EPEVTQTPSHQVTQMGQEVILRCVPISNHLYFYWYRQILGQKVEFLVSFYNNEISEKSEIFDDQFSVERPDGSNFTLKIRSTKLEDSAMYFCASSEYRDRAFFGQGTRLTVV.

The chain carries TRBV7-2 and TRBJ2-1; TRBD2 agrees at 7 bases. The CDR3 consists of 15 residues. Trimming took 5 bases from V and 7 from J; bases not matched to a gene: 11. In germline, CDR1 is SGHTA, CDR2 FQGNSA. CDR3 region: CASSAQAGPRNEQFF. The CDR3, as DNA: TGTGCCAGCAGCGCACAAGCGGGGCCTCGGAATGAGCAGTTCTTC.

Ten or more counts support this clone. The chain joins TRBV7-2 to TRBJ2-6; the D is unclear. This CDR3 comprises 15 residues. V dropped 5 bases and J dropped 0 bases, with 8 bases sitting between them. In germline, CDR1 is SGHTA, CDR2 FQGNSA. CDR3 loop: CASSPYLSGANVLTF. Here the CDR3 DNA reads TGTGCCAGCAGCCCCTACCTCTCTGGGGCCAACGTCCTGACTTTC.

This clone was found once. The chain recombines TRBV12-5 with TRBJ1-2, with unresolved D. The V gene lost 2 bases and the J gene lost 6 bases, with 10 bases spanning the gap. The CDR3 is 13 amino acids. The germline V gene encodes CDR1 LGHNT and CDR2 FRNRAP. The CDR3 nucleotides read TGTGCTAGTGGTTTGCCACATGGAAATGGCTACACCTTC. This encodes CASGLPHGNGYTF. The full variable domain, in which reference TRBV12-5 and TRBJ1-2 provide the parts outside the CDR3, is DARVTQTPRHKVTEMGQEVTMRCQPILGHNTVFWYRQTMMQGLELLAYFRNRAPLDDSGMPKDRFSAEMPDATLATLKIQPSEPRDSAVYFCASGLPHGNGYTFGSGTRLTVV.

The chain couples TRBV6-6 to TRBJ1-2; no reliable D call. Germline V lookup: CDR1 MNHNY, CDR2 SVGAGI (reference sequence). Trimming took 2 bases from V and 1 from J, leaving 11 bases between them. The CDR3 spans 15 residues. The CDR3 bases are TGTGCCAGCAGTTACCCCCCCGGGAATAACTATGGCTACACCTTC. This gives the protein CASSYPPGNNYGYTF.

The chain recombines TRBV5-6 with TRBJ2-2; 8 bases align to TRBD2. CDR1 and CDR2 from the germline V gene are SGHDT and YYEEEE. The J segment lost 7 bases and the V segment lost 5 bases, leaving 10 bases of the junction unmatched. The CDR3 loop spans 15 amino acids. This chain's CDR3 is CASRKSGSGHGELFF. CDR3 DNA: TGTGCCAGCAGGAAGAGCGGGAGTGGGCACGGGGAGCTGTTTTTT.

This clone is a singleton in its sample. J is TRBJ2-7 and V is TRBV7-2, with D unresolved. The CDR3 runs 14 residues. Trimming removed 7 bases from V and 2 bases from J, with 15 bases in between. In germline, CDR1 is SGHTA, CDR2 FQGNSA. This CDR3 is CASTAQGQTYEQYF. The CDR3 DNA sequence: TGTGCCAGCACCGCCCAAGGTCAAACCTACGAGCAGTACTTC. The complete variable domain, with remaining parts taken from reference TRBV7-2 and TRBJ2-7, reads GAGVSQSPSNKVTEKGKDVELRCDPISGHTALYWYRQSLGQGLEFLIYFQGNSAPDKSGLPSDRFSAERTGGSVSTLTIQRTQQEDSAVYLCASTAQGQTYEQYFGPGTRLTVT.

This chain uses TRBV7-2 with TRBJ1-2; no clear D gene. The V gene lost 2 bases and the J gene lost 4 bases, with 5 bases spanning the gap. Germline V gene sequence: CDR1 SGHTA, CDR2 FQGNSA. The CDR3 covers 12 residues. The CDR3 spells CASSLFTYGYTF. The CDR3 DNA sequence: TGTGCCAGCAGCTTATTCACCTATGGCTACACCTTC. The full variable domain, in which reference TRBV7-2 and TRBJ1-2 provide the parts outside the CDR3, is GAGVSQSPSNKVTEKGKDVELRCDPISGHTALYWYRQSLGQGLEFLIYFQGNSAPDKSGLPSDRFSAERTGGSVSTLTIQRTQQEDSAVYLCASSLFTYGYTFGSGTRLTVV.

The chain is built from TRBV5-1 and TRBJ1-1; no definite D call. V dropped 0 bases and J dropped 0 bases, with 15 bases sitting between them. Germline-derived CDR1 and CDR2 are SGHRS and YFSETQ. The CDR3 runs 17 residues. CDR3 protein: CASSLGAATNMNTEAFF. The CDR3 region has the DNA TGCGCCAGCAGCTTGGGGGCTGCAACCAACATGAACACTGAAGCTTTCTTT.

V gene TRBV5-1 combines with J gene TRBJ2-3, with D perhaps TRBD2 (6 bases). Trimming stripped 3 bases from V and 3 bases from J, with 11 bases between. Germline V lookup: CDR1 SGHRS, CDR2 YFSETQ. This CDR3 spans 14 amino acids. This CDR3 is CASSSGSKTDTQYF. The DNA of the CDR3 is TGCGCCAGCAGCTCCGGGAGTAAGACAGATACGCAGTATTTT.

The chain uses TRBV9 and TRBJ2-3, with 9 bases fitting TRBD2. The CDR3 covers 16 residues. Looked up from germline, CDR1 is SGDLS and CDR2 is YYNGEE. V lost 4 bases to trimming and J lost 5 bases; unmatched junction nucleotides: 11. This CDR3 is CASSPGAGGWGDTQYF. CDR3 in DNA: TGTGCCAGCAGCCCAGGAGCGGGAGGATGGGGAGATACGCAGTATTTT.

This chain links TRBV28 with TRBJ2-7; 9 bases match TRBD2. V lost 2 bases, J lost 4 bases, and 9 bases stayed unmatched. The CDR3 extends over 16 amino acids. Germline assignment: CDR1 MDHEN and CDR2 SYDVKM. The CDR3 region has the DNA TGTGCCAGCAGTTTAGGGCTAGCGGGGCTGGTTTACGAGCAGTACTTC. Its translation is CASSLGLAGLVYEQYF.

This chain uses TRBV6-1 with TRBJ1-3; tentative D call: TRBD1 (6 bases). The CDR3 sequence is 15 residues long. Trimming took 0 bases from V and 4 from J, leaving 10 bases between them. Germline loops: CDR1 MNHNS, CDR2 SASEGT. In nucleotides, the CDR3 is TGTGCCAGCAGTGAAGCGGGGGGGCTCGGAAACACCATATATTTT. Its protein product is CASSEAGGLGNTIYF.

A few counts support this clone. The rearrangement links TRBV5-1 to TRBJ1-1; the match to TRBD1 covers 8 bases. With V trimmed by 4 bases and J by 0 bases, 2 bases remained unmatched. Germline CDR1 is SGHRS and CDR2 is YFSETQ. CDR3 length: 14 amino acids. In DNA form, the CDR3 reads TGCGCCAGCAGCAAGGGACAGGTGAACACTGAAGCTTTCTTT. Translated: CASSKGQVNTEAFF. Together with reference TRBV5-1 and TRBJ1-1, the CDR3 gives the full variable domain: KAGVTQTPRYLIKTRGQQVTLSCSPISGHRSVSWYQQTPGQGLQFLFEYFSETQRNKGNFPGRFSGRQFSNSRSEMNVSTLELGDSALYLCASSKGQVNTEAFFGQGTRLTVV.

The gene calls are TRBV11-2 and TRBJ2-2, with D tentatively TRBD1 (5 bases). V gave up 5 bases and J gave up 7 bases, with 14 bases separating them. The CDR3 covers 14 residues. The germline CDR1 and CDR2 sequences are SGHAT and FQNNGV. CDR3 protein: CASSPGLGHGELFF. CDR3 nucleotide sequence: TGTGCCAGCAGCCCTGGTTTGGGGCACGGGGAGCTGTTTTTT.

The chain carries TRBV6-5 and TRBJ2-7; D not resolved. V was shortened by 2 bases and J by 7 bases, with 18 bases between the two germline ends. The CDR3 totals 15 residues. Germline V gene data show CDR1 as MNHEY and CDR2 as SVGAGI. The CDR3 DNA reads TGTGCCAGCAGTTACCCATCACAGACCAAAGGGGAGCAGTACTTC. It yields the protein CASSYPSQTKGEQYF.

This sequence joins TRBV11-2 and TRBJ2-7, with no clear D. V was pared by 1 base and J by 6 bases, with 16 bases between. CDR3 length: 15 amino acids. Germline V gene sequence: CDR1 SGHAT, CDR2 FQNNGV. CDR3 sequence reads: CASSLATLHSTEQYF. CDR3 nucleotide sequence: TGTGCCAGCAGCTTAGCCACGTTGCACTCTACCGAGCAGTACTTC. Using reference TRBV11-2 and TRBJ2-7 for the parts outside the CDR3, the full variable domain is EAGVAQSPRYKIIEKRQSVAFWCNPISGHATLYWYQQILGQGPKLLIQFQNNGVVDDSQLPKDRFSAERLKGVDSTLKIQPAKLEDSAVYLCASSLATLHSTEQYFGPGTRLTVT.

This clone was counted ten times or more. The genes are TRBV27 and TRBJ2-1; TRBD1 agrees at 7 bases. The CDR3 consists of 16 residues. The germline gives CDR1 MNHEY, CDR2 SMNVEV (reference sequence). The V and J ends lost 8 bases and 8 bases, in that order; junction bases with no gene match: 18. CDR3 sequence reads: CASRTGPGGRGDEQFF. CDR3 DNA sequence: TGTGCCAGCCGGACAGGCCCGGGCGGTAGGGGAGATGAGCAGTTCTTC.

V usage is TRBV5-1 and J usage is TRBJ1-2; weak D call: TRBD1 (6 bases). V dropped 0 bases and J dropped 8 bases, with 11 bases sitting between them. CDR3 length: 13 residues. The germline V gene has CDR1 SGHRS and CDR2 YFSETQ. CDR3: CASSLAGERGYTF. The DNA for the CDR3 is TGCGCCAGCAGCTTGGCAGGGGAGAGGGGCTACACCTTC.

This clone was seen just once. The J gene is TRBJ2-4, the V gene TRBV29-1; D gene ambiguous. CDR1 is SQVTM, CDR2 ANQGSEA, per germline. The CDR3 covers 12 residues. Trimming pared 3 bases from V and 7 bases from J, leaving 10 bases between. The DNA of the CDR3 is TGCAGCGTTGATCAAGGGTTCAACATTCAGTACTTC. Translated: CSVDQGFNIQYF.

The chain has TRBV5-6 and TRBJ2-7; 10 nucleotides align to TRBD1. Looked up from germline, CDR1 is SGHDT and CDR2 is YYEEEE. V shed 0 bases and J 9 bases; nucleotides not matched to a gene: 0. The CDR3 is 12 amino acids. The CDR3 protein is CASSLGDRGQYF. CDR3 DNA sequence: TGTGCCAGCAGCTTGGGGGACAGGGGGCAGTACTTC.

This clone was seen only once. The same CDR3 is also encoded by other DNA sequences in this sample. This chain connects TRBV6-1 to TRBJ1-2; the D is unclear. The ends were cut back, 0 bases at V and 4 bases at J, with 3 bases in the middle. Germline values: CDR1 MNHNS, CDR2 SASEGT. CDR3 size: 12 residues. The CDR3 loop reads CASSEAGYGYTF. CDR3 in DNA: TGTGCCAGCAGTGAAGCTGGCTATGGCTACACCTTC.

V gene TRBV4-2 combines with J gene TRBJ1-5; D is uncertain. Trimming shortened V by 0 bases and J by 7 bases, and 10 bases separated the two germline ends. CDR1 LGHNA and CDR2 YNFKEQ come from the germline V gene. The CDR3 runs to 14 residues. The CDR3, as DNA: TGTGCCAGCAGCCAAGATGGAAGGACCCAGCCCCAGCATTTT. This codes for CASSQDGRTQPQHF.

This rearrangement joins TRBV5-1 to TRBJ1-4; no clear D gene. Trimming cost V 4 bases and J 0 bases, with 10 bases left between them. The CDR3 is 15 amino acids. Germline CDR1 is SGHRS and CDR2 is YFSETQ. DNA of the CDR3: TGCGCCAGCAGCCCCCGGGTGGCAACTAATGAAAAACTGTTTTTT. Translation: CASSPRVATNEKLFF.

V usage is TRBV5-5 and J usage is TRBJ2-7; no firm D call. The CDR3 runs 13 residues. Trimming stripped 4 bases from V and 0 bases from J, with 8 bases between. CDR1 and CDR2 (germline): SGHKS, YYEKEE (reference sequence). The CDR3 DNA sequence: TGTGCCAGCAGCGTCTGGTCCTCCTACGAGCAGTACTTC. It specifies CASSVWSSYEQYF.

Concerning this clone: A much larger clone sits a single nucleotide away, making a read error possible. The identical CDR3 is also encoded by other nucleotide sequences in the sample. The chain has TRBV7-3 and TRBJ2-3; D call uncertain. Germline V lookup: CDR1 SGHTA, CDR2 FQGTGA. Trimming left V 3 bases short and J 0 bases short, with 4 bases between. This CDR3 comprises 13 residues. CDR3 sequence reads: CASSFGSTDTQYF. In DNA, the CDR3 is TGTGCCAGCAGCTTCGGGAGCACAGATACGCAGTATTTT. The entire variable domain, with the rest obtained from reference TRBV7-3 and TRBJ2-3, is as follows: GAGVSQTPSNKVTEKGKYVELRCDPISGHTALYWYRQSLGQGPEFLIYFQGTGAADDSGLPNDRFFAVRPEGSVSTLKIQRTERGDSAVYLCASSFGSTDTQYFGPGTRLTVL.